This TCR beta chain appears in the sequencing data of a study of blood T cell repertoires in COVID-19. Generated by immunoSEQ multiplex PCR, the TCRdb table keeps only in-frame clones and is missing some. Counted here are 470,000 or so clones, approximately 85% occurring once; the ten biggest clones make up approximately 3.4%. This receptor was obtained from a human donor in a cohort sampled during active COVID-19. What was sequenced was peripheral blood.

The CDR3 protein is CASSFEDRVYQETQYF. CDR3 bases: TGTGCCAGCAGCTTCGAGGACAGGGTGTACCAAGAGACCCAGTACTTC. V and J are TRBV5-5 and TRBJ2-5, with 8 positions matching TRBD1. The germline CDR1 and CDR2 sequences are SGHKS and YYEKEE (reference sequence). The CDR3 extends over 16 amino acids. J gave up 0 bases and V 2 bases, and 6 bases lay outside the gene matches.